These T cell receptor beta chains were read from a single sample in a study of blood T cell repertoires in COVID-19. The protocol was immunoSEQ multiplex PCR, while the TCRdb copy is restricted to in-frame clones and leaves out a portion. This table holds under 350,000 clones, roughly 89% found once. The specimen sequenced was peripheral blood. The receptors here all came from a man aged 40-49 years with acute or convalescent COVID-19. Both conserved end residues are part of each CDR3.

J: TRBJ2-6
V: TRBV9
CDR3: CASSPWGQSGSGANVLTF

J: TRBJ1-4
V: TRBV6-5
CDR3: CASSPPGQGKEKLFF

J: TRBJ1-2
V: TRBV5-1
CDR3: CASSSDPGQKGYTF

J: TRBJ2-1
V: TRBV3-1/TRBV3-2
CDR3: CASSRFDGNNEQFF

J: TRBJ2-3
V: TRBV5-1
CDR3: CASRPGGGEDTQYF

J: TRBJ2-5
V: TRBV4-1
CDR3: CASSAPGGRETQYF

J: TRBJ1-2
V: TRBV2
CDR3: CARSTAGSYGYTF

J: TRBJ2-1
V: TRBV24-1
CDR3: CATSDYRTGDNEQFF

J: TRBJ2-1
V: TRBV2
CDR3: CASSPTGNEQFF

J: TRBJ2-3
V: TRBV9
CDR3: CASTPGGGASDTQYF

J: TRBJ2-3
V: TRBV5-6
CDR3: CASSLTSGSQTADTQYF

J: TRBJ2-5
V: TRBV7-2
CDR3: CASSTRTGGQETQYF

J: TRBJ2-3
V: TRBV6-5
CDR3: CASSSYRQGTDTQYF

J: TRBJ1-2
V: TRBV7-9
CDR3: CASSMGGLGYGYTF

J: TRBJ1-1
V: TRBV30
CDR3: CAWNMNTEAFF

J: TRBJ2-7
V: TRBV9
CDR3: CASSVGGVYEQYF

J: TRBJ2-3
V: TRBV7-9
CDR3: CASSLGSGQNTDTQYF

J: TRBJ2-3
V: TRBV3-1/TRBV3-2
CDR3: CASSPYTDTQYF

J: TRBJ2-1
V: TRBV3-1/TRBV3-2
CDR3: CASSHGGAGEQFF

J: TRBJ1-6
V: TRBV27
CDR3: CASSLYRASYNSPLHF